This TCR beta chain was observed in a study of cytomegalovirus exposure and HLA in healthy donors (dated by TCRdb to 2017 to 2019). Regarding the research as a whole: In an earlier analysis of some 550 of the donors, under 300 Gb of sequence data and 95 million to 130 million unique TCR beta sequences from about 190 million T cells were reported. The number of donors typed differed by locus, with roughly 620-630 for A, B, C, DRB1 and DQB1, around 520 for DQA1, nearly 610 for DPA1, and some 450 for DPB1. A later genetic analysis used genome-wide SNP genotypes for about 60% of the roughly 700 donors, treating that subset as a discovery cohort. The T cell repertoires of 666 subjects were profiled by immunosequencing and related to cytomegalovirus serostatus. In the later analysis, no new phenotypic data were used to find candidate immune exposures; instead, reliance was placed on TCR beta sequences and their occurrence across donors. High-throughput TCR immunosequencing, statistical association of individual TCRs with disease status, and machine learning were combined to predict cytomegalovirus infection status. Because of strong linkage in the cohort, a handful of DR-DQ haplotypes were treated as single units for association and clustering. A later analysis re-analyzed previously published TCR beta repertoires from 650 to 800 donors and added high-resolution HLA genotyping to study TCR occurrence patterns. Every discovery cohort repertoire had been produced on one sequencing platform. An earlier analysis of 587 of the donors applied high-throughput TCR beta sequencing to assess whether each TCR beta V gene segment acted as functional or pseudogenic. About 280 gigabases of sequencing data and 70 million to 95 million unique TCR sequences made up an early release that covered 500 to 700 HLA-typed donors. Among the 398 genotyped donors, approximately 81% belonged to the genetic ancestry cluster associated with self-reported Caucasian donors. A separate validation cohort of about 110 different subjects was used in addition to the roughly 640-subject first cohort. The study aimed to test whether cataloging public T cell receptors could reveal signatures of past pathogen exposure. Donor age, sex, ethnicity and CMV serostatus were compiled alongside the repertoire data. Class I and class II HLA loci were covered by the typing at four-digit resolution. On average, about 240,000 unique TCR beta nucleotide sequences were sequenced per donor among some 430 genotyped donors of the cohort, with around 19% of those sequences being non-productive.

Notes on this clone: The antigen it binds to is not known. It has no much larger one-base neighbor in the sample; base qualities were not kept.

The library was built by means of the immunoSEQ multiplex PCR assay. The multiplex PCR relied on a mix of 60 forward primers for TCR Vbeta segments and 13 reverse primers for TCR Jbeta segments. A multiplex PCR assay on genomic DNA amplified the CDR3 region of rearranged TCR beta genes. Amplified TCR beta libraries were sequenced as 87-base-pair reads on the Illumina HiSeq System. Processing in the source paper ran as follows. A later analysis counted tens of millions of unique TCR beta chains across the 550 to 800 repertoires, and approximately 11 million of these chains were shared by at least two donors. A nearest-neighbor algorithm error-corrected the raw reads and collapsed the reads into unique sequences, merging closely related sequences to remove PCR and sequencing errors. V, D and J gene segments were assigned by aligning CDR3 sequences to IMGT reference sequences. For a sequence to be retained, a match of at least six nucleotides was required to both a V gene segment and a J gene segment. A rearrangement was called productive if the CDR3 had no stop codons and remained in frame with V and J, and every other rearrangement was called non-productive. Following IMGT convention, CDR3 was defined as the stretch from the second conserved V-encoded cysteine to the conserved J-encoded phenylalanine. The earlier analysis of 450 to 750 of the donors excluded any sequence lacking an unambiguous match to a single V gene segment. In an earlier analysis of about 590 of the donors, a V segment was called functional when productive rearrangements were above 56.7%, and segregating when the standard deviation between donors exceeded 5%. To diagnose cytomegalovirus status from the catalog of TCR beta chain sequences, a statistical classification framework was built. In a later analysis, TCR nucleotide sequences were compared against IMGT/GENE-DB human TR gene sequences so that V and J genes could be assigned. Using the TCRdist pipeline, a later analysis assigned CDR3 sequences along with most-parsimonious VDJ recombination scenarios. In a later analysis, each TCR beta chain was defined by its CDR3 amino acid sequence together with its V-gene family, and reads lacking a unique V-gene family were excluded. In a later analysis, several hundred highly shared, low-generation-probability nucleotide sequences were removed to address suspected cross-contamination and a sequencing artifact. In a later analysis, a clonal expansion index for each public chain was calculated from normalized within-repertoire ranks of inferred template counts. Generation probabilities in a later analysis came from a VDJ recombination model fitted to out-of-frame rearrangements, and those results were checked against IGoR. In a later analysis, TCR-TCR, TCR-HLA and TCR-CMV co-occurrence was scored with hypergeometric tests, and a repertoire-size bias correction was applied to TCR pairs. A later analysis estimated false discovery rates by permuting HLA or CMV assignments 20 times. In a later analysis, co-occurring TCRs were grouped using DBSCAN, and TCRdist sequence similarity was added for clustering within HLA-allele-positive subsets. Co-occurrence clustering excluded repertoires with fewer than 30,000 or more than 120,000 public chains, plus five with anomalous nucleotide sharing. As stored in TCRdb, this immuneACCESS dataset retains in-frame rearrangements with V and J assigned. A fraction of the clones does not appear; measured against another copy, unresolved V genes explain less than half of the discrepancy, and the remainder lacks a known reason. That table is the source of V, J and clone size, and D and trimming were worked out from the DNA. The sample records 150,000 to 200,000 clones, around 76% of which are singletons. Of the sample, over 2% is held by the ten largest clones.

The cohort was made up of around 720 healthy bone marrow donors. At the time of sampling, every cohort member was nominally healthy, though immune exposures that went unrecorded were likely present. The donor was CMV seronegative and was included in the group of a few hundred seronegative cohort members. Each donor provided a peripheral blood sample, and peripheral blood mononuclear cells were used for TCR beta sequencing. Genomic DNA was extracted from the blood cell samples with the Qiagen DNeasy Blood Extraction Kit. Overall study outcomes, separate from this receptor: According to a later analysis, most CMV-associated TCR beta chains appeared to be HLA-restricted, and the HLA associations seemed to be driven largely by CMV exposure. The 87-base-pair reads could not distinguish some IMGT-functional V segments, including TRBV6-2 and TRBV6-3, so those segments were excluded. The classifier was reported to diagnose cytomegalovirus status with high specificity and sensitivity in both the original and validation cohorts. Because HLA typing was missing for some donors at each locus, association tests included only the typed subset. Sequencing depth was assumed to be roughly uniform across donors in the presence/absence analyses, though that assumption may not hold. Assigning TCR associations to individual alleles was difficult when HLA alleles, especially DR and DQ, strongly co-occurred. Correlated functional status among segregating V segments might reflect linkage disequilibrium, but an unknown experimental factor could not be ruled out. According to the authors, the approach could potentially be generalized to other disease states and immunological phenotypes. Across donors, most TCR sequences were observed very rarely, whereas some public TCRs were present in many individuals. The sequencing pipeline was judged likely to have produced a cluster of highly shared sequence variants as a technical artifact. V-gene and J-gene trimming of TCR beta chains was associated with a missense DCLRE1C variant in a later genetic analysis, and the association was replicated in an independent cohort. For the cohort, immune exposure information was limited to CMV serostatus. In a later analysis, HLA-associated TCR beta chains showed more clonal expansion and lower generation probabilities than non-associated chains that were equally common. In a later analysis, TCR association rates were found to vary across HLA loci, with the most associated TCRs seen for DRB1 alleles and the fewest for HLA-C alleles. A further reported finding was that TCR beta sequences accurately predicted the HLA-A and HLA-B alleles for most subjects in the first cohort. Specific HLA alleles were associated with 15,000 to 20,000 TCR beta sequences at a false discovery rate of 0.05 in a later analysis. The cohort was sequenced for TCR beta chains only, and without alpha or paired-chain data the features that could be detected were limited. According to a later genetic analysis, donors in an Asian-associated ancestry cluster had fewer N-insertions in productive TCRs than the approximately 670-donor mean. Broadly in line with IMGT annotations, most TCR beta V segments showed up in productive rearrangements about 87% or about 30% of the time in an earlier analysis of 587 of the donors. Around 16 rarely observed V segments, including chromosome 9 orphons, were excluded from the earlier analysis of almost 600 of the donors because counts were too low. In a later analysis, several top co-occurrence clusters were reported to appear linked to parvovirus B19, influenza, CMV and Epstein-Barr virus. The study gave a list of some 150 TCR beta chains associated with cytomegalovirus. In vitro tests confirmed that a few of the cytomegalovirus-associated TCR beta chains recognize cytomegalovirus antigens.

From its cysteine to its phenylalanine, the CDR3 spans 16 amino acids. CDR3 DNA is the only sequence kept; it has 48 bases, read in frame from the first base. V and J are trimmed by 3 bases and 8 bases, and the gene matches miss 7 bases of the junction. As encoded in the germline V gene (reference sequence), CDR1 is SEHNR while CDR2 is FQNEAQ. Sequenced: PBMCs. Recombination linked TRBV7-9 to TRBJ2-1; TRBD2 agrees with 13 junctional bases. The sequence came from a female donor in good health and CMV-seronegative. CDR3 sequence: CASSFGLAGAMDEQFF. The nucleotides are TGTGCCAGCAGCTTCGGACTAGCGGGAGCTATGGATGAGCAGTTCTTC.